Sequencing of this T cell receptor beta chain was carried out in a study of shared clonotypes between healthy human individuals. In the study overall: Each donor had three CD4 naive, three CD4 memory, two CD8 naive and one CD8 memory plate.

Only in-frame clones appear in the TCRdb table, and some are missing; sequencing was by immunoSEQ multiplex PCR. The table shows around 980,000 clones, with around 78% occurring only once. CDR3 length equals 13 residues. Per the germline V gene, CDR1 is ENHRY and CDR2 is SYGVKD. Losses at the gene ends were 10 bases for V and 5 bases for J; bases not matched to a gene: 5. Sequenced sample: memory CD4+ T cells from PBMCs. Subset given: CD45RA-negative fraction. This chain uses TRBV10-3 with TRBJ2-2; 9 bases are shared with TRBD1. This sequence originates from a man younger than 35 in good health. Some clones in this sample may be carry-over from other donors' samples. The CDR3 spells CATRQGETGELFF. Here the CDR3 DNA reads TGTGCCACCCGACAGGGGGAAACCGGGGAGCTGTTTTTT.